This paragraph covers one TCR beta chain sequence. What it binds is unknown. These data originate in a study of cytomegalovirus exposure and HLA in healthy donors. Overall study context: There were just under 400 genotyped donors. Of these, about 81% fell in the genetic ancestry cluster associated with self-reported Caucasian donors.

Primers: 60 Vbeta forward and 13 Jbeta reverse. Sequencing was performed with immunoSEQ multiplex PCR; in TCRdb, only in-frame clones are kept and a portion is missing. Among 150,000 to 250,000 clones, around 78% were seen once, and the ten largest hold 1.5% to 2%. Study results and caveats: Clonal expansion was found to be greater in HLA-associated TCR beta chains than in equally common others in a later analysis. It has been reported that TCR beta sequences accurately predicted the HLA-A and HLA-B alleles of most subjects. Across all donors, roughly uniform sequencing depth was an assumption of the presence/absence analyses.

From germline, CDR1 is MNHEY and CDR2 SVGAGI. V lost 7 bases to trimming and J lost 8 bases; unmatched junction nucleotides: 10. CDR3 length equals 13 residues. This receptor was taken from a young man in good health and CMV-seronegative. The chain joins TRBV6-5 to TRBJ1-2; 7 bases agree with TRBD1. The source material was PBMCs. This CDR3 is CASTEDRIRGYTF. In DNA form, the CDR3 reads TGTGCCAGCACCGAGGACAGGATCCGGGGCTACACCTTC.